This is a list of T cell receptor beta chains from one sample in a study of OX40 agonist ivuxolimab in advanced cancers. Sequencing used immunoSEQ multiplex PCR; TCRdb keeps in-frame clones, though not all of them. This table holds about 49,000 clones, around 84% found once. This material consisted of CD4+ or CD8+ T cells sorted from blood, taken in a trial of the OX40 agonist ivuxolimab. These TCRs come from an adult with an advanced solid tumor such as melanoma, head and neck, liver or kidney cancer. The CDR3 runs from the conserved cysteine through the conserved F or W. Fields, in order: V gene, D gene, CDR3 protein. D genes are given only for firm matches.

>TRBV28|.
CASSPPRGWSPLHF
>TRBV14|TRBD2
CASSQVAGRGYEQYF
>TRBV18|.
CASSPTPDSNQPQHF
>TRBV4-1|.
CASSPLEYNEQFF
>TRBV7-8|.
CASSPQVWEAKNIQYF
>TRBV27|.
CASIAIGERGYNEQFF
>TRBV19|.
CASTIAGREFQPQHF
>TRBV2|.
CASSEFSGSEQFF
>TRBV18|TRBD2
CASSPPTSGSTDTQYF
>TRBV11-2|TRBD1
CASGTGHGTEAFF
>TRBV28|TRBD1
CASSSGQGVSGGYTF
>TRBV2|.
CASRRQGGWSREGRDTQYF
>TRBV19|.
CASSPLIGGWGRSYNEQFF
>TRBV7-2|TRBD2
CASSLVGTSRSDEQFF
>TRBV7-2|.
CASSITGTVSYEQYF
>TRBV5-1|.
CASSRDTNIDEQYF
>TRBV28|.
CASKRSNQPQHF
>TRBV19|TRBD2
CASRRLAGAYEQYF